Below, 26 T cell receptor beta chains from the same sample are listed, as sequenced in a study of T cell repertoires in ileal Crohn's disease. Assay used: immunoSEQ multiplex PCR; TCRdb lists only in-frame clones, some missing. The sample contains 30,000 to 35,000 clones, about four fifths of which appear only once. Sequences were obtained from ileal tissue. The receptor source for this set is an adult with Crohn's disease.

The chain has TRBV2 and TRBJ1-5, with 8 bases identical to TRBD1. The V gene's germline CDR1 is SNHLY and CDR2 FYNNEI. CDR3 length equals 13 residues. V lost 6 bases and J lost 4; bases outside the gene matches: 2. DNA for the CDR3: TGTGCCAGCAGCCGACAGGGGAATCAGCCCCAGCATTTT. It yields the protein CASSRQGNQPQHF.

The rearrangement uses TRBV4-1 and TRBJ2-2, with D possibly matching TRBD2 (6 bases). CDR1 and CDR2 from the germline V gene are MGHRA and YSYEKL. V lost 3 bases to trimming and J lost 3 bases, with 8 bases between them. The CDR3 covers 14 residues. The CDR3 bases are TGCGCCAGCAGCCATTCGGGGGACACCGGGGAGCTGTTTTTT. Residues: CASSHSGDTGELFF.

The rearrangement uses TRBV5-1 and TRBJ1-4, with TRBD1 identical over 11 bases. The CDR3 covers 14 residues. CDR1 is SGHRS and CDR2 is YFSETQ in the germline V gene. After removal of 4 bases from V and 8 bases from J, the junction contained 4 bases not matched to a gene. The chain's CDR3 is CASSGGQGGEKLFF. DNA for the CDR3: TGCGCCAGCAGCGGGGGACAGGGGGGAGAAAAACTGTTTTTT. Full variable domain (missing parts from reference TRBV5-1 and TRBJ1-4): KAGVTQTPRYLIKTRGQQVTLSCSPISGHRSVSWYQQTPGQGLQFLFEYFSETQRNKGNFPGRFSGRQFSNSRSEMNVSTLELGDSALYLCASSGGQGGEKLFFGSGTQLSVL.

The chain uses TRBV10-3 and TRBJ2-6; D ambiguous. This CDR3 has 15 residues. Germline V gives CDR1 ENHRY, CDR2 SYGVKD. V dropped 3 bases and J dropped 0 bases, with 6 bases sitting between them. Written as DNA, the CDR3 is TGTGCCATCAGTGACCCGGTCTCTGGGGCCAACGTCCTGACTTTC. This encodes CAISDPVSGANVLTF.

This clone was counted a few times. The rearrangement links TRBV2 to TRBJ2-2, with 11 positions matching TRBD2. Per the germline V gene, CDR1 is SNHLY and CDR2 is FYNNEI. Trimming cost V 6 bases and J 1 base; bases outside gene matches: 4. This CDR3 is 16 amino acids long. CDR3 sequence reads: CASRGGTSGNTGELFF. The CDR3 DNA reads as TGTGCCAGCAGGGGGGGGACTAGCGGGAACACCGGGGAGCTGTTTTTT.

The chain uses TRBV7-9 and TRBJ1-1, with TRBD1 as a possible D gene (5 bases). Deletions cut 3 bases from V and 11 bases from J, with 13 bases between. CDR1 and CDR2 from the germline V gene are SEHNR and FQNEAQ (reference sequence). The CDR3 length is 12 residues. CDR3 sequence (DNA): TGTGCCAGCAGCTTTAAGGGGCGGGAGGCTTTCTTT. Translation gives CASSFKGREAFF.

The chain couples TRBV7-2 to TRBJ2-5; D unresolved. V shed 0 bases and J shed 10 bases, with 12 bases lying between them. Germline values: CDR1 SGHTA, CDR2 FQGNSA. The length of the CDR3 is 13 residues. CDR3: CASSLAVLGDQYF. Written as DNA, the CDR3 is TGTGCCAGCAGCTTAGCGGTTTTGGGCGACCAGTACTTC. Using reference TRBV7-2 and TRBJ2-5 for the parts outside the CDR3, the full variable domain is GAGVSQSPSNKVTEKGKDVELRCDPISGHTALYWYRQSLGQGLEFLIYFQGNSAPDKSGLPSDRFSAERTGGSVSTLTIQRTQQEDSAVYLCASSLAVLGDQYFGPGTRLLVL.

This clone was recorded a few times. J is TRBJ2-7 and V is TRBV6-1; TRBD1 agrees at 7 bases. The germline gives CDR1 MNHNS, CDR2 SASEGT. Trimming removed 7 bases from V and 2 bases from J; junction bases left unmatched: 5. The CDR3 contains 13 residues. The CDR3 loop reads CASNIDRAYEQYF. The CDR3 DNA sequence: TGTGCCAGCAACATAGACAGGGCCTACGAGCAGTACTTC.

The gene calls are TRBV10-3 and TRBJ2-1, with D maybe TRBD1 (6 bases). This CDR3 contains 13 residues. CDR1 and CDR2 from the germline V gene are ENHRY and SYGVKD. With 2 bases removed from V and 8 bases from J, the gap between germline ends came to 10 bases. CDR3 nucleotide sequence: TGTGCCATCAGTGAGGCCAGGGGACATGAGCAGTTCTTC. Protein: CAISEARGHEQFF.

The chain uses TRBV4-2 and TRBJ2-5; 7 nucleotides align to TRBD2. The last part of the DNA fits TRBJ2-7 better; the J call may be wrong. CDR1 is LGHNA and CDR2 is YNFKEQ in the germline V gene. This CDR3 comprises 16 residues. CDR3 residues: CASSQDPPGGGYEQYF. CDR3 in DNA: TGTGCCAGCAGCCAAGATCCCCCTGGCGGGGGCTACGAGCAGTACTTC.

The rearrangement uses TRBV4-1 and TRBJ2-7; 8 positions match TRBD2. The V segment lost 4 bases and the J segment 1 base; nucleotides outside the gene matches: 9. The CDR3 contains 16 residues. Germline CDR1 MGHRA, CDR2 YSYEKL. The DNA for the CDR3 is TGCGCCAGCAGCCCACCGGGACTAGGATCATCCTACGAGCAGTACTTC. Its protein is CASSPPGLGSSYEQYF.

The rearrangement uses TRBV5-6 and TRBJ1-2; D uncertain. The germline CDR1 and CDR2 sequences are SGHDT and YYEEEE. CDR3 length: 17 residues. The V end lost 0 bases, the J end lost 1 base, and 16 bases lay between the germline ends. This CDR3 reads CASSLVIRHADNYGYTF. CDR3 coding DNA: TGTGCCAGCAGCTTGGTTATCCGACATGCAGATAACTATGGCTACACCTTC.

This clone was recorded a few times. A junction end diverges from the germline sequence, so it may reflect a read error. Here the CDR3 reads CASSRLGGTDTQYF. DNA of the CDR3: TGTGCTAGCAGTCGACTAGGTGGCACAGATACGCAGTATTTT. The genes are TRBV7-7 and TRBJ2-3, with D perhaps matching TRBD2 (6 bases). Germline CDR1 and CDR2: SSHAT and FNYEAQ (reference sequence). This CDR3 spans 14 amino acids. The full variable domain, rest sourced from reference TRBV7-7 and TRBJ2-3, is GAGVSQSPRYKVTKRGQDVTLRCDPISSHATLYWYQQALGQGPEFLTYFNYEAQPDKSGLPSDRFSAERPEGSISTLTIQRTEQRDSAMYRCASSRLGGTDTQYFGPGTRLTVL.

The rearrangement links TRBV2 to TRBJ2-1; TRBD2 aligns across 14 bases. CDR3 length equals 14 residues. Germline CDR1 SNHLY, CDR2 FYNNEI. Trimming cost V 6 bases and J 12 bases; bases outside gene matches: 7. For the CDR3, the DNA is TGTGCCAGCAGGGGACTAGCGGGGGCCCTCGGGCAGTTCTTC. This sequence encodes CASRGLAGALGQFF.

The V and J genes are TRBV5-4 and TRBJ2-2; D unresolved. The germline V gene has CDR1 SGHNT and CDR2 YYREEE (reference sequence). The CDR3 consists of 14 residues. Between the trimmed V and J ends, which lost 1 base and 1 base, there was a span of 5 bases. Here the CDR3 reads CASSLTWNTGELFF. The CDR3 bases are TGTGCCAGCAGCTTGACTTGGAACACCGGGGAGCTGTTTTTT.

The chain employs TRBV18 and TRBJ1-1; tentative D call: TRBD1 (6 bases). Germline V gene lookup returns CDR1 KGHSH and CDR2 LQKENI. CDR3 size: 14 residues. Trimming took off 3 bases at V and 1 base at J, with 9 bases between the two ends. The DNA for the CDR3 is TGTGCCAGCTCACCTGGGACAAGGAACACTGAAGCTTTCTTT. Encoded protein: CASSPGTRNTEAFF.

This clone was recorded once. J is TRBJ2-4 and V is TRBV5-4; D might be TRBD1 (5 bases). V was clipped by 3 bases and J by 8 bases, with 12 bases between them. CDR1 is SGHNT, CDR2 YYREEE, per germline (reference sequence). The CDR3 is 13 amino acids. DNA of the CDR3: TGTGCCAGCAGCTCGGACACTGGGGACATTCAGTACTTC. It yields the protein CASSSDTGDIQYF.

The chain uses TRBV7-9 and TRBJ2-7, with no clear D. V lost 3 bases and J lost 3, with 6 bases in between. The CDR3 sequence is 12 residues long. Germline CDR1 is SEHNR and CDR2 is FQNEAQ (reference sequence). Written as DNA, the CDR3 is TGTGCCAGCAGCTTTGAGGTCTACGAGCAGTACTTC. It encodes CASSFEVYEQYF.

This chain joins TRBV12-5 and TRBJ2-2; 8 positions match TRBD1. CDR1 is LGHNT, CDR2 FRNRAP, per germline. CDR3 length equals 16 residues. Trimming took 1 base from V and 4 from J; bases not matched to a gene: 5. The CDR3 region is CASGLEGQVLTGELFF. The DNA for the CDR3 is TGTGCTAGTGGTTTGGAGGGACAGGTCCTCACCGGGGAGCTGTTTTTT. Full variable domain (outside the CDR3, taken from reference TRBV12-5 and TRBJ2-2): DARVTQTPRHKVTEMGQEVTMRCQPILGHNTVFWYRQTMMQGLELLAYFRNRAPLDDSGMPKDRFSAEMPDATLATLKIQPSEPRDSAVYFCASGLEGQVLTGELFFGEGSRLTVL.

This sequence joins TRBV7-9 and TRBJ2-7; 8 bases align to TRBD2. The V and J ends lost 5 bases and 0 bases, in that order; junction bases with no gene match: 6. The CDR3 consists of 15 residues. Germline V gives CDR1 SEHNR, CDR2 FQNEAQ (reference sequence). The CDR3, as DNA: TGTGCCAGCAGCCAACGGGGGGGTATCTCCTACGAGCAGTACTTC. Translating it yields CASSQRGGISYEQYF.

This chain uses TRBV6-5 with TRBJ2-1, with D possibly being TRBD1 (6 bases). CDR1 is MNHEY and CDR2 is SVGAGI in the germline V gene. V was pared by 0 bases and J by 4 bases, with 13 bases between. The CDR3 spans 16 residues. CDR3 sequence reads: CASSYSRDTAYNEQFF. The DNA for the CDR3 is TGTGCCAGCAGTTACTCCCGGGACACCGCTTACAATGAGCAGTTCTTC.

The chain's CDR3 is CASSEAGQGKGYTF. CDR3 in DNA: TGTGCCAGCAGCGAGGCTGGACAGGGAAAGGGCTACACCTTC. The chain couples TRBV7-9 to TRBJ1-2; 8 bases map to TRBD1. From germline, CDR1 is SEHNR and CDR2 FQNEAQ (reference sequence). This CDR3 comprises 14 residues. V shed 5 bases and J 8 bases; nucleotides not matched to a gene: 10.

The chain uses TRBV9 and TRBJ2-1; 10 bases are shared with TRBD1. The J segment lost 8 bases and the V segment lost 0 bases, leaving 5 bases of the junction unmatched. This CDR3 spans 15 amino acids. The germline V gene encodes CDR1 SGDLS and CDR2 YYNGEE. CDR3 protein: CASSVGTGGIDEQFF. DNA of the CDR3: TGTGCCAGCAGCGTAGGGACAGGGGGGATCGATGAGCAGTTCTTC.

The V gene is TRBV13, the J gene TRBJ2-3, with 8 nucleotides matching TRBD1. The CDR3 runs to 15 residues. Germline CDR1 reads PRHDT; CDR2 reads FYEKMQ (reference sequence). V shed 5 bases and J 2 bases; nucleotides not matched to a gene: 6. The CDR3 sequence is CASSQRQGYTDTQYF. The CDR3 DNA reads TGTGCCAGCAGCCAACGACAGGGGTACACAGATACGCAGTATTTT.

This clone has a handful of counts. V gene TRBV6-4 combines with J gene TRBJ2-7, with TRBD1 as a possible D gene (5 bases). The CDR3 consists of 12 residues. V lost 3 bases to trimming and J lost 4 bases, with 7 bases between them. Germline CDR1 MRHNA, CDR2 SNTAGT. The chain's CDR3 is CASSEGEYEQYF. CDR3 sequence (DNA): TGTGCCAGCAGTGAAGGGGAATACGAGCAGTACTTC.

This clone appeared once. The rearrangement joins TRBV19 to TRBJ2-1; the match to TRBD1 covers 8 bases. Germline values: CDR1 LNHDA, CDR2 SQIVND (reference sequence). The CDR3 is 15 amino acids. Losses at the gene ends were 3 bases for V and 7 bases for J; bases not matched to a gene: 8. Here the CDR3 reads CASSIPGGAGNEQFF. Here the CDR3 DNA reads TGTGCCAGTAGTATTCCAGGGGGCGCGGGTAATGAGCAGTTCTTC. Variable domain in full (rest from reference TRBV19 and TRBJ2-1): DGGITQSPKYLFRKEGQNVTLSCEQNLNHDAMYWYRQDPGQGLRLIYYSQIVNDFQKGDIAEGYSVSREKKESFPLTVTSAQKNPTAFYLCASSIPGGAGNEQFFGPGTRLTVL.